This record looks at one TCR beta chain sequence and its context. Its specificity is unknown. A much larger clone differs from this one at a single base, so this may be a read error. This sample was included in a study of T-cell reconstitution after alpha-beta-depleted transplantation in children. Overall study findings and caveats: By one year post-transplant, T-cell counts and diversity largely arose from T cells that were newly produced. Two months or so post-transplant, alpha-beta T cells reportedly derived from several hundred expanded graft clones. TCRbeta diversity was high at day 60 in some patients (a result of surviving recipient T cells and thymic progenitors).

The library targeted TCRbeta and was prepared with unique molecular identifiers. Via MiXCR, TCRdb re-called the PCR reads, giving one row per CDR3 protein. The sample holds about 900,000 distinct CDR3 sequences; less than 30% are singletons and the top ten take over 25%. Germline loops: CDR1 MNHNS, CDR2 SASEGT. Trimming took 6 bases from V and 0 from J, leaving 7 bases between them. CDR3 size: 13 residues. The source of this sequence is a boy under two years old who had a stem cell transplant for SCID, so the T cells may come from the graft donor. Sample: PBMCs, mostly from graft donor cells, taken 360 days after TCRalphabeta/CD19-depleted stem cell transplant. The chain combines TRBV6-1 with TRBJ2-3, with a possible D match to TRBD2 (5 bases). CDR3 coding DNA: TGTGCCAGCAGGCGGACTAGCACAGATACGCAGTATTTT. Its protein is CASRRTSTDTQYF.